This T cell receptor (beta chain) is drawn from a study of blood T cell repertoires in COVID-19. Background on the study: PBMCs, B-cell-depleted T cells, or T cells provided the cDNA or gDNA that made up the material.

The CDR3 sequence is 15 residues long. V gave up 4 bases and J gave up 6 bases, with 18 bases separating them. Germline assignment: CDR1 SGHRS and CDR2 YFSETQ. The repertoire was sequenced with immunoSEQ multiplex PCR; TCRdb's copy has only in-frame clones and lacks some. The sample records a few hundred thousand clones, roughly 90% being singletons. Cohorts were determined from participant-reported clinical history. The material sequenced was PBMCs or T cells enriched from blood (not recorded which). This chain uses TRBV5-1 with TRBJ2-3; D is perhaps TRBD2 (5 bases). This clonotype was sampled from a woman aged 40 to 55 who had recovered from COVID-19. CDR3 DNA sequence: TGCGCCAGCAGCCTTAATACGGGGTCGGGGGATACGCAGTATTTT. This sequence encodes CASSLNTGSGDTQYF.